The 4 T cell receptor beta chains given below trace back to one sample, sequenced in a study of T-cell memory formation after mild COVID-19. TCRdb analysed the 5' RACE reads with MiXCR anew, one entry per CDR3 protein. The sample consists of about half a million distinct CDR3 sequences, about 18% of them appearing once. The specimen sequenced was PBMCs or a T cell subset sorted from them (not recorded which). All receptors come from an adult woman who had mild COVID-19 (a few samples of this study predate the infection). Cell type and time point are not known.

This clonotype has more than one count but fewer than ten. The CDR3 loop is CASSFSSGAWNTGELFF. CDR3 in DNA: TGCGCCAGCAGCTTTTCATCTGGGGCTTGGAACACCGGGGAGCTGTTTTTT. The chain carries TRBV5-1 and TRBJ2-2; weak D call: TRBD1 (5 bases). Germline V gene lookup returns CDR1 SGHRS and CDR2 YFSETQ. V lost 2 bases and J lost 1, with 15 bases in between. CDR3 size: 17 residues.

A few counts support this clonotype. The CDR3 DNA reads as TGCGCCAGCAGCACCTGGAGGTCGAACACTGAAGCTTTCTTT. Translating gives CASSTWRSNTEAFF. The chain couples TRBV4-3 to TRBJ1-1; the D is unclear. CDR1 and CDR2 (germline): LGHNA, YSLEER. The CDR3 totals 14 residues. Trimming removed 5 bases at V and 1 base at J, with 11 bases between.

This clonotype has more than one count but fewer than ten. J is TRBJ2-5 and V is TRBV27; D remains ambiguous. CDR3 length equals 14 residues. Per the germline V gene, CDR1 is MNHEY and CDR2 is SMNVEV (reference sequence). The V end was cut by 3 bases, the J end by 2 bases, with 10 bases between. In DNA form, the CDR3 reads TGTGCCAGCAGTTTTAGACACTCGCAAGAGACCCAGTACTTC. This gives the protein CASSFRHSQETQYF.

In its sample, this clonotype was seen a few times. The rearrangement uses TRBV3-1 and TRBJ2-2; 8 bases map to TRBD2. The CDR3 is 16 residues long. The trim removed 0 bases at V and 7 bases at J, leaving 7 bases unmatched. From germline, CDR1 is LGHDT and CDR2 YNNKEL (reference sequence). CDR3 coding DNA: TGTGCCAGCAGCCAAGACCCGGGACTAGGGGTCGGGGAGCTGTTTTTT. As protein: CASSQDPGLGVGELFF.